The 32 T cell receptor beta chains given below trace back to one sample, sequenced in a study of tumor-infiltrating lymphocytes in primary liver carcinoma. TCR beta cDNA was prepared out of roughly 450 ng total RNA by means of a constant-region primer. Investigators got TCR beta libraries out of three nested multiplex PCR rounds, done with slightly modified ARM-PCR. Investigators reported that the first two PCR rounds, at 10 cycles each, used TRBV1-TRBV30 forward primers with a C-beta reverse primer. TCRdb called the multiplex PCR reads again in MiXCR, with one record for every CDR3 protein. The sample gives 90,000 to 150,000 distinct CDR3 sequences, approximately 71% of which show up once; over 7.5% is in the top ten. From around 18-30 mg of unsorted bulk tissue, DNA and RNA were co-extracted together. Sequencing used tumor-adjacent normal liver tissue. The origin of the receptors is a woman between 55 and 75 years old with primary liver carcinoma and hepatitis B virus infection.

This clonotype was seen at least ten times. V gene TRBV5-5 combines with J gene TRBJ2-1; 7 bases match TRBD2. The V gene's germline CDR1 is SGHKS and CDR2 YYEKEE (reference sequence). V shed 4 bases, J shed 12 bases, and the junction held 16 bases outside the gene matches. This CDR3 region has 15 residues. The CDR3 region is CASSAIQTGGTMQFF. In DNA, the CDR3 is TGTGCCAGCAGCGCCATCCAAACGGGAGGTACAATGCAGTTCTTC.

Of note for this clonotype: The junction departs from germline at one end; a sequencing error may be responsible. The chain uses TRBV5-1 and TRBJ2-2, with 8 bases aligning to TRBD2. The length of the CDR3 is 15 residues. Germline V gene lookup returns CDR1 SGHRS and CDR2 YFSETQ. The CDR3 here is CASSIQAGVPGELFF. Written as DNA, the CDR3 is TGCGCCAGCAGCATTCAAGCGGGAGTTCCCGGGGAGTTGTTTTTT.

Comment on this clonotype: Compared with germline, one end of the junction differs, possibly owing to a read error. The chain couples TRBV29-1 to TRBJ1-2; D gene unclear. Germline CDR1 and CDR2: SQVTM and ANQGSEA. This CDR3 comprises 14 residues. The CDR3 sequence is CSVGAYDGSYGYTF. CDR3 DNA: TGCAGTGTTGGAGCCTATGACGGTTCCTATGGCTACACCTTC.

The chain employs TRBV19 and TRBJ2-1, with 12 bases identical to TRBD2. Germline CDR1 LNHDA, CDR2 SQIVND (reference sequence). This CDR3 spans 15 amino acids. The V gene end was trimmed by 2 bases and the J gene end by 6 bases; junction bases not matched to a gene: 2. CDR3 protein: CASSILAGGGNEQFF. In DNA, the CDR3 is TGTGCCAGTAGTATACTAGCGGGAGGGGGCAATGAGCAGTTCTTC.

The CDR3 protein is CASSDFADIQYF. DNA for the CDR3: TGTGCCAGCAGTGACTTTGCGGACATTCAGTACTTC. The rearrangement joins TRBV2 to TRBJ2-4; the D is unclear. This CDR3 has 12 residues. Germline CDR1 is SNHLY and CDR2 is FYNNEI. V was shortened by 3 bases and J by 8 bases, with 8 bases between the two germline ends.

Notes on this clonotype: The CDR3 does not close with the conserved phenylalanine or tryptophan, likely indicating a read error. The rearrangement uses TRBV28 and TRBJ2-3, with a possible D match to TRBD1 (6 bases). There are 11 residues in the CDR3. CDR1 and CDR2 (germline): MDHEN, SYDVKM. In DNA form, the CDR3 reads TGTGCAAGCAGACAGGCAGATACGCAGTATATT. Protein product: CASRQADTQYI.

This clonotype was detected ten times or more. The gene calls are TRBV14 and TRBJ1-1, with D possibly being TRBD1 (6 bases). CDR1 is SGHDN and CDR2 is FVKESK in the germline V gene. Trimming removed 4 bases from V and 4 bases from J, with 13 bases in between. The CDR3 length is 14 residues. The CDR3 nucleotides are TGTGCCAGCAGCCGGCCGGGGGCGGGCACTGAAGCTTTCTTT. Protein: CASSRPGAGTEAFF.

As for this clonotype: A much larger clone sits a single nucleotide away, making a read error possible. The V and J genes are TRBV7-8 and TRBJ1-5; D uncertain. CDR1 SGHVS and CDR2 FQNEAQ come from the germline V gene. This CDR3 is 13 amino acids long. Trimming took off 2 bases at V and 7 bases at J, with 9 bases between the two ends. The CDR3 sequence: CASSLHGLQPQHF. For the CDR3, the DNA is TGTGCCAGCAGCTTACATGGTTTGCAGCCCCAGCATTTT.

Comment on this clonotype: With a much larger clone just one base away, this may be a read error. V and J are TRBV10-1 and TRBJ2-3; D is perhaps TRBD1 (6 bases). The V end was cut by 4 bases, the J end by 6 bases, with 17 bases between. Looked up from germline, CDR1 is WNHNN and CDR2 is SYGVQD (reference sequence). The CDR3 extends over 15 amino acids. The CDR3 nucleotides read TGCGCCAGCAGTGTTGGGATACAGGGTCGGGATACGCAGTATTTT. As protein: CASSVGIQGRDTQYF.

DNA for the CDR3: TGTGCCAGCAGCGATGCATCGGGGCGCCGTTTCTCCGGGGAGCTGTTTTTT. Its protein product is CASSDASGRRFSGELFF. The rearrangement links TRBV5-6 to TRBJ2-2; D tentatively fits TRBD1 or TRBD2 (5 bases each). Per germline, CDR1 SGHDT and CDR2 YYEEEE. The V and J ends lost 4 bases and 6 bases respectively, with 22 bases between them. The CDR3 sequence is 17 residues long. The full variable domain, its missing parts supplied by reference TRBV5-6 and TRBJ2-2, is DAGVTQSPTHLIKTRGQQVTLRCSPKSGHDTVSWYQQALGQGPQFIFQYYEEEERQRGNFPDRFSGHQFPNYSSELNVNALLLGDSALYLCASSDASGRRFSGELFFGEGSRLTVL.

This chain connects TRBV20-1 to TRBJ1-1; D ambiguous. Trimming took off 3 bases at V and 1 base at J, with 6 bases between the two ends. CDR1 and CDR2 (germline): DFQATT, SNEGSKA (reference sequence). CDR3 size: 12 residues. CDR3 residues: CSARAGNTEAFF. The CDR3 DNA sequence: TGCAGTGCTAGGGCAGGGAACACTGAAGCTTTCTTT.

On this clonotype itself: At one end, the junction sequence differs from germline, possibly due to a read error. This rearrangement joins TRBV29-1 to TRBJ2-7; D gene uncertain. The length of the CDR3 is 11 residues. Germline loops: CDR1 SQVTM, CDR2 ANQGSEA. CDR3: CGCSNAYGQYF. The CDR3 coding sequence is TGCGGCTGCTCGAACGCCTACGGGCAGTACTTC.

This clonotype was counted ten times or more. This chain joins TRBV6-1 and TRBJ1-5; D unclear. Germline CDR1 reads MNHNS; CDR2 reads SASEGT. The CDR3 runs 15 residues. Deletions cut 2 bases from V and 6 bases from J, with 14 bases between. CDR3 residues: CASSENGVEGQPQHF. In DNA, the CDR3 is TGTGCCAGCAGTGAAAATGGGGTTGAGGGTCAGCCCCAGCATTTT.

This clonotype came up a few times. V and J are TRBV30 and TRBJ1-5, with 7 bases that match TRBD1. The CDR3 runs 14 residues. In germline, CDR1 is GTSNPN, CDR2 SVGIG (reference sequence). After removal of 0 bases from V and 3 bases from J, the junction contained 2 bases not matched to a gene. CDR3 bases: TGTGCCTGGAGTGTCGGACAGGTCAATCAGCCCCAGCATTTT. Its translation: CAWSVGQVNQPQHF.

Turning to this clonotype: This clone may be a read error of a much larger clone one base away. This chain links TRBV5-1 with TRBJ2-7; D gene ambiguous. V lost 3 bases and J 5 bases, leaving 9 bases between the germline ends. Germline V CDR1 and CDR2: SGHRS, YFSETQ. The length of the CDR3 is 12 residues. The CDR3 is CASSSISHEQYF. The CDR3 coding sequence is TGCGCCAGCAGCTCGATAAGCCACGAGCAGTACTTC.

This clonotype was found once. The junction departs from germline at one end; a sequencing error may be responsible. V gene TRBV12-3 or TRBV12-4 combines with J gene TRBJ2-1; D unclear. There are 16 residues in the CDR3. The CDR3 sequence is CASSLEGGRIKNGQFF. DNA of the CDR3: TGCGCCAGCAGTTTAGAAGGCGGAAGGATAAAAAATGGGCAGTTCTTC.

Note on this clonotype: The conserved phenylalanine or tryptophan normally closing the CDR3 is absent here, so this likely arose from a read error. It is unclear where the CDR3 begins or ends on the DNA, so no DNA is shown, and the CDR3 is as TCRdb lists it. The CDR3 here is CASSPTTGYIRTEASS. The gene calls are TRBV11-2 and TRBJ1-1; TRBD1 is taken as the D call from the table, unchecked against the DNA. Germline CDR1 SGHAT, CDR2 FQNNGV. Ends included, the CDR3 has 16 residues.

Notes on this clonotype: The CDR3 end shows no conserved phenylalanine or tryptophan, and so a read error is likely. In DNA form, the CDR3 reads TGTACCAGCAGCCAGAGGAGGGCGGGATTCTTCTACAATGTGCAGTTCCTC. Translating gives CTSSQRRAGFFYNVQFL. The chain employs TRBV11-2 and TRBJ2-1; TRBD2 might be the D (6 bases). This CDR3 is 17 amino acids long. Germline CDR1 reads SGHAT; CDR2 reads FQNNGV.

Worth noting for this clonotype: The CDR3 ends on some other residue instead of the conserved phenylalanine or tryptophan, so this is likely a read error. This chain uses TRBV19 with TRBJ2-1; 9 nucleotides match TRBD1. Germline loops: CDR1 LNHDA, CDR2 SQIVND (reference sequence). J was trimmed by 5 bases and V by 7 bases; bases with no gene match: 15. CDR3 length equals 17 residues. DNA for the CDR3: TGTGCCAGTACCAAACGAACTCCCGGGACAGGGCACAATGAGCAGTTCCTC. Its translation: CASTKRTPGTGHNEQFL.

Points on this clonotype: Germline and junction disagree at one end, which may indicate a read error. The rearrangement uses TRBV10-3 and TRBJ1-2, with no clear D. This CDR3 is 17 amino acids long. Germline-derived CDR1 and CDR2 are ENHRY and SYGVKD. CDR3 DNA: TGCGCCATCAGTGAGGAGGGAAGCCGGGCTGGCAACTATGGCTACACCTTC. It encodes CAISEEGSRAGNYGYTF.

To note about this clonotype: Since a much larger clone is just one base distant, this may be a read error. This sequence joins TRBV5-4 and TRBJ2-2; possibly TRBD2 for D (5 bases). Germline V gives CDR1 SGHNT, CDR2 YYREEE (reference sequence). The CDR3 runs 14 residues. The CDR3 reads CASSLSMNTGKLFF. The CDR3 DNA is TGTGCCAGCAGCCTTTCTATGAACACCGGGAAGCTGTTTTTT.

A note on this clonotype: The CDR3 ends on some other residue instead of the conserved phenylalanine or tryptophan, so this is likely a read error. This chain connects TRBV6-2 or TRBV6-3 to TRBJ2-7; 7 nucleotides match TRBD2. This CDR3 has 15 amino acids. Germline V gene lookup returns CDR1 MNHEY and CDR2 SVGEGT. CDR3 nucleotides: TGTGTCAGCACTACCCCGCGGCGGGGGATCTACGAGCAGTACTTA. As protein: CVSTTPRRGIYEQYL.

The sample holds many counts of this clonotype. This chain connects TRBV6-6 to TRBJ1-2; the D is unclear. In germline, CDR1 is MNHNY, CDR2 SVGAGI (reference sequence). The CDR3 has 12 amino acids. V lost 8 bases to trimming and J lost 4 bases, with 11 bases between them. The DNA of the CDR3 is TGTGCCAGCGTAATCGAAGGCTATGGCTACACCTTC. This encodes CASVIEGYGYTF.

As to this clonotype: With a much larger clone just one base away, this may be a read error. The J gene is TRBJ2-2, the V gene TRBV28, with 12 bases matching TRBD2. The trim removed 9 bases at V and 4 bases at J, leaving 18 bases unmatched. The CDR3 extends over 19 amino acids. Per germline, CDR1 MDHEN and CDR2 SYDVKM. CDR3 sequence reads: CASAAPTASGRAATGELFF. In DNA, the CDR3 is TGTGCCAGTGCCGCACCAACGGCTAGCGGGAGGGCCGCCACCGGGGAGCTGTTTTTT.

Regarding this clonotype: Just one base apart from a much larger clone, this may be a read error. The gene calls are TRBV30 and TRBJ2-1, with a weak D call TRBD2 (5 bases). Germline CDR1 is GTSNPN and CDR2 is SVGIG (reference sequence). This CDR3 has 11 amino acids. Trimming removed 8 bases from V and 7 bases from J, with 12 bases in between. The DNA for the CDR3 is TGTGCCCGGGGAGCCGGGAATGAGCAGTTCTTC. Translating gives CARGAGNEQFF.

The chain is built from TRBV6-5 and TRBJ2-2; the D gene is possibly TRBD1 (5 bases). Trimming pared 4 bases from V and 4 bases from J, leaving 16 bases between. Germline V gives CDR1 MNHEY, CDR2 SVGAGI. The length of the CDR3 is 16 residues. The CDR3 reads CASSFARTRSTGELFF. The DNA of the CDR3 is TGTGCCAGCAGTTTCGCCCGGACAAGGAGCACCGGGGAGCTGTTTTTT.

This clonotype came up many times. The V and J genes are TRBV4-2 and TRBJ1-1; 7 nucleotides line up with TRBD1. This CDR3 contains 14 residues. V trimming: 4 bases; J trimming: 0 bases; junction bases outside the gene matches: 2. In germline, CDR1 is LGHNA, CDR2 YNFKEQ. The CDR3 spells CASSPGQLNTEAFF. CDR3 bases: TGTGCCAGCAGCCCGGGACAGCTGAACACTGAAGCTTTCTTT.

This clonotype was detected only once. The chain recombines TRBV29-1 with TRBJ2-7, with TRBD1 matching 8 bases. CDR1 and CDR2 (germline): SQVTM, ANQGSEA. The CDR3 has 12 amino acids. CDR3 amino acids: CSFGDRPYEQYF. The CDR3 nucleotides are TGCAGTTTTGGGGACAGGCCATACGAGCAGTACTTC.

This sequence joins TRBV30 and TRBJ2-1; a weak D match, TRBD2 (6 bases). V shed 6 bases and J shed 1 base, with 19 bases lying between them. Germline V CDR1 and CDR2: GTSNPN, SVGIG (reference sequence). The CDR3 spans 16 residues. The CDR3, as DNA: TGTGCCTGTAGCGGCTCGACTGGGAGTTCCTACAATGAGCAGTTCTTC. Translated: CACSGSTGSSYNEQFF.

Comment on this clonotype: This CDR3 is missing its conserved last phenylalanine or tryptophan, likely due to a read error. The DNA is left out, because the CDR3 cannot be placed on it with certainty; the CDR3 is given as TCRdb lists it. The V gene is TRBV4-1, the J gene TRBJ1-5. The CDR3 has 13 residues if both end residues are counted. Germline-derived CDR1 and CDR2 are MGHRA and YSYEKL. CDR3 sequence reads: CASSLYNNQPQHS.

Comments on this clonotype: No conserved phenylalanine or tryptophan is present at the end of the CDR3, so a read error is the likely explanation. This rearrangement joins TRBV14 to TRBJ2-1, with 9 nucleotides matching TRBD2. Germline V CDR1 and CDR2: SGHDN, FVKESK. This CDR3 is built from 18 residues. J gave up 11 bases and V 4 bases, and 21 bases lay outside the gene matches. For the CDR3, the DNA is TGTGCCAGCAGCCTTAGCGGGAGAAGGTCTCTCGGTCCGATTCAGCAGTTCTTA. It translates to CASSLSGRRSLGPIQQFL.

About this clonotype: A junction end diverges from the germline sequence, so it may reflect a read error. The chain's CDR3 is CANSYSRGSACETQYF. As DNA, the CDR3 is TGTGCCAACAGCTACTCCCGTGGTAGCGCGTGCGAGACCCAGTACTTC. The chain employs TRBV11-2 and TRBJ2-5; tentatively, D is TRBD2 (5 bases). This CDR3 contains 16 residues. Germline V gives CDR1 SGHAT, CDR2 FQNNGV.